This entry is about one T cell receptor beta chain. The record originates from a study of PD-L1 blockade in urothelial cancer. About the research overall: The year 2014 saw patients start atezolizumab, 1,200 mg intravenously every 3 weeks. Male patients with bladder-origin urothelial cancer numbered about 90% of the roughly 29.

This CDR3 comprises 15 residues. Germline trimming cut 3 bases from V and 2 bases from J; bases unmatched to any gene: 5. Per germline, CDR1 LNHDA and CDR2 SQIVND (reference sequence). Time point defined: peripheral blood 6 weeks after treatment start. Sample contribution per patient ranged from 1 to 8, covering pretreatment and on-treatment. Profiled with immunoSEQ multiplex PCR; TCRdb holds only in-frame clones, not every one. Of 48,000 or so clones in the sample, approximately 80% were seen once. The sequenced sample was PBMCs, obtained around atezolizumab (anti-PD-L1) treatment. The clonotype originates from a man between 70 and 80 years old with urothelial cancer. The J gene is TRBJ2-3, the V gene TRBV19; the match to TRBD1 covers 7 bases. The CDR3 DNA is TGTGCCAGTAGTATCCGGACAGGTTTCACAGATACGCAGTATTTT. The encoded protein is CASSIRTGFTDTQYF. The whole variable domain, filled in from reference TRBV19 and TRBJ2-3, reads DGGITQSPKYLFRKEGQNVTLSCEQNLNHDAMYWYRQDPGQGLRLIYYSQIVNDFQKGDIAEGYSVSREKKESFPLTVTSAQKNPTAFYLCASSIRTGFTDTQYFGPGTRLTVL.